This passage covers 19 T cell receptor beta chains from one sample sequenced in a study of blood T cell repertoires in COVID-19. TCRdb keeps only in-frame clones here, not all; method: immunoSEQ multiplex PCR. The data contain 70,000 to 95,000 clones, 81% of them singletons. The source material was peripheral blood. Source of these receptors: a woman aged 70-85 years with acute or convalescent COVID-19.

The chain employs TRBV10-3 and TRBJ2-7; tentatively, D is TRBD2 (6 bases). The CDR3 has 14 residues. Germline lookup yields CDR1 ENHRY and CDR2 SYGVKD. The V and J ends lost 10 bases and 0 bases respectively, with 16 bases between them. In DNA, the CDR3 is TGTGCCACCAGGGAGGTTTCGAGCTCCTACGAGCAGTACTTC. This encodes CATREVSSSYEQYF.

This chain connects TRBV12-1 to TRBJ2-7; TRBD1, the table's D call, lacks a check against the DNA. TRBV12-1 is recorded as a pseudogene. This CDR3 region has 20 residues. For the CDR3, the DNA is TGTGCCAGCAGCGCCCACAGGGGCGCGGCGGGGACCGGAGGCTCCTACGAGCAGTACTTC. Translated: CASSAHRGAAGTGGSYEQYF.

The chain employs TRBV5-6 and TRBJ2-7, with D maybe TRBD2 (6 bases). Germline values: CDR1 SGHDT, CDR2 YYEEEE. V was cut by 4 bases and J by 6 bases, with 17 bases left in between. The CDR3 spans 14 residues. The CDR3 DNA reads as TGTGCCAGCAGCCCCCCGACGGGAGATGGCGAGCAGTACTTC. It specifies CASSPPTGDGEQYF. Variable domain in full (rest from reference TRBV5-6 and TRBJ2-7): DAGVTQSPTHLIKTRGQQVTLRCSPKSGHDTVSWYQQALGQGPQFIFQYYEEEERQRGNFPDRFSGHQFPNYSSELNVNALLLGDSALYLCASSPPTGDGEQYFGPGTRLTVT.

The gene calls are TRBV27 and TRBJ2-3; TRBD2 is a possible D gene (6 bases). CDR1 MNHEY and CDR2 SMNVEV come from the germline V gene (reference sequence). The V gene lost 2 bases and the J gene lost 4 bases, with 13 bases spanning the gap. The CDR3 consists of 15 residues. CDR3 amino acids: CASSLNGRGPDTQYF. In DNA form, the CDR3 reads TGTGCCAGCAGTTTAAATGGGCGGGGCCCAGATACGCAGTATTTT.

The chain has TRBV5-1 and TRBJ1-1; D gene ambiguous. V lost 4 bases and J 3 bases, leaving 13 bases between the germline ends. This CDR3 region has 14 residues. Germline V gives CDR1 SGHRS, CDR2 YFSETQ. The CDR3 bases are TGCGCCAGCAGCCGACGGGTCGGGGACACTGAAGCTTTCTTT. Protein sequence: CASSRRVGDTEAFF.

Comments on this clone: This CDR3 is also generated by other DNA sequences in the sample. The rearrangement uses TRBV2 and TRBJ2-3, with D unclear. Germline assignment: CDR1 SNHLY and CDR2 FYNNEI. There are 12 residues in the CDR3. The germline V and J ends were trimmed by 5 bases and 2 bases, with 5 bases remaining between them. The CDR3 sequence: CASSSNTDTQYF. The CDR3 DNA reads TGTGCCAGCAGTAGCAACACAGATACGCAGTATTTT.

The table lists this clone with a count of one. This chain connects TRBV2 to TRBJ2-5; 7 bases are shared with TRBD1. V gave up 6 bases and J gave up 2 bases; unmatched junction bases: 9. CDR3 length: 15 residues. Germline CDR1 reads SNHLY; CDR2 reads FYNNEI. CDR3 residues: CASRATGVGQETQYF. CDR3 bases: TGTGCCAGCAGGGCCACAGGGGTCGGGCAAGAGACCCAGTACTTC.

The J gene is TRBJ2-1, the V gene TRBV14; no clear D gene. The germline V gene encodes CDR1 SGHDN and CDR2 FVKESK. CDR3 size: 15 residues. V lost 1 base, J lost 3 bases, and 10 bases lay in between. For the CDR3, the DNA is TGTGCCAGCAGCCAAGGATGGAGAAGCTACAATGAGCAGTTCTTC. This gives the protein CASSQGWRSYNEQFF.

The V and J genes are TRBV28 and TRBJ2-7; weak D call: TRBD2 (6 bases). The CDR3 runs 15 residues. Deletions cut 5 bases from V and 3 bases from J, with 17 bases between. Germline CDR1 is MDHEN and CDR2 is SYDVKM. CDR3 DNA sequence: TGTGCCAGCAGTCCCTCGGGGATTAGCGGCTACGAGCAGTACTTC. Residues: CASSPSGISGYEQYF.

J is TRBJ1-1 and V is TRBV10-3; no definite D call. Trimming removed 6 bases at V and 4 bases at J, with 21 bases between. The CDR3 has 16 amino acids. Germline assignment: CDR1 ENHRY and CDR2 SYGVKD. The CDR3 DNA reads as TGTGCCATCAGCCTCGCGCGGGCAGGTTCAAGCACTGAAGCTTTCTTT. It yields the protein CAISLARAGSSTEAFF.

V usage is TRBV2 and J usage is TRBJ1-4; 7 nucleotides agree with TRBD1. Germline CDR1 reads SNHLY; CDR2 reads FYNNEI. V was clipped by 8 bases and J by 8 bases; unmatched bases: 14. The length of the CDR3 is 15 residues. The CDR3 here is CASSDPGGRKEKLFF. The CDR3 nucleotides read TGTGCCAGCTCTGACCCAGGGGGAAGGAAGGAAAAACTGTTTTTT. The full variable domain, completed using reference TRBV2 and TRBJ1-4, is EPEVTQTPSHQVTQMGQEVILRCVPISNHLYFYWYRQILGQKVEFLVSFYNNEISEKSEIFDDQFSVERPDGSNFTLKIRSTKLEDSAMYFCASSDPGGRKEKLFFGSGTQLSVL.

The chain has TRBV9 and TRBJ2-7; tentatively, D is TRBD2 (5 bases). CDR1 and CDR2 (germline): SGDLS, YYNGEE. The CDR3 sequence is 15 residues long. The ends were cut back, 2 bases at V and 0 bases at J, with 12 bases in the middle. The CDR3 here is CASSVSGTSSYEQYF. CDR3 DNA sequence: TGTGCCAGCAGCGTCTCTGGAACTAGCTCCTACGAGCAGTACTTC.

This clone has a single count. The V call is TRBV5-1, the J call TRBJ2-7; the match to TRBD2 covers 11 bases. Germline assignment: CDR1 SGHRS and CDR2 YFSETQ. Trimming at V came to 4 bases and at J to 2 bases, leaving 5 bases not matched to a gene. The CDR3 totals 15 residues. CDR3 coding DNA: TGCGCCAGCAGCCTAACTAGCGGGAGTGCCTACGAGCAGTACTTC. Translation: CASSLTSGSAYEQYF.

The genes are TRBV28 and TRBJ1-2, with D unclear. Germline CDR1 reads MDHEN; CDR2 reads SYDVKM. The CDR3 has 11 residues. Between the trimmed V and J ends, which lost 6 bases and 4 bases, there was a span of 6 bases. CDR3 loop: CASSNIYGYTF. As DNA, the CDR3 is TGTGCCAGCAGCAACATCTATGGCTACACCTTC.

The rearrangement uses TRBV5-8 and TRBJ2-3; 9 nucleotides line up with TRBD2. CDR3 length: 15 residues. Germline V CDR1 and CDR2: SGHTS, YDEGEE. The junction had 2 bases not matched to a gene; V was cut back by 0 bases and J by 3 bases. The chain's CDR3 is CASSLEAGGTDTQYF. As DNA, the CDR3 is TGTGCCAGCAGCTTGGAGGCGGGAGGGACAGATACGCAGTATTTT.

On this clone itself: A read error may produce the germline difference seen at one junction end. This chain connects TRBV3-1 (or the pseudogene TRBV3-2) to TRBJ1-1; D gene uncertain. This CDR3 contains 13 residues. Germline lookup yields CDR1 LGHDT and CDR2 YNNKEL (reference sequence). Here the CDR3 DNA reads TGTGCCAGCAGGGTAGCCCTGAATACTGAAGCTTTCTTT. It encodes CASRVALNTEAFF.

This clone was detected once. V is TRBV2 and J is TRBJ2-7, with TRBD2 as a possible D gene (6 bases). Trimming took off 3 bases at V and 1 base at J, with 13 bases between the two ends. The CDR3 is 15 amino acids. Looked up from germline, CDR1 is SNHLY and CDR2 is FYNNEI. The CDR3 is CASSDPGGDSYEQYF. CDR3 nucleotides: TGTGCCAGCAGTGACCCCGGAGGGGATTCCTACGAGCAGTACTTC.

V and J are TRBV5-4 and TRBJ1-6; perhaps TRBD1 as D (5 bases). CDR1 and CDR2 (germline): SGHNT, YYREEE (reference sequence). Trimming removed 2 bases at V and 10 bases at J, with 16 bases between. CDR3 length: 15 amino acids. CDR3 amino acids: CASSFGRKGESPLHF. The CDR3 DNA reads TGTGCCAGCAGCTTTGGGAGGAAAGGGGAGTCACCCCTCCACTTT.

CDR3 nucleotides: TGTGCCAGCAGTTCGCGGACTAGCGGGAGCAATGAGCAGTTCTTC. Its protein is CASSSRTSGSNEQFF. This chain connects TRBV27 to TRBJ2-1; 13 nucleotides match TRBD2. Germline-derived CDR1 and CDR2 are MNHEY and SMNVEV (reference sequence). CDR3 length: 15 amino acids. The V segment lost 4 bases and the J segment 6 bases; nucleotides outside the gene matches: 3.